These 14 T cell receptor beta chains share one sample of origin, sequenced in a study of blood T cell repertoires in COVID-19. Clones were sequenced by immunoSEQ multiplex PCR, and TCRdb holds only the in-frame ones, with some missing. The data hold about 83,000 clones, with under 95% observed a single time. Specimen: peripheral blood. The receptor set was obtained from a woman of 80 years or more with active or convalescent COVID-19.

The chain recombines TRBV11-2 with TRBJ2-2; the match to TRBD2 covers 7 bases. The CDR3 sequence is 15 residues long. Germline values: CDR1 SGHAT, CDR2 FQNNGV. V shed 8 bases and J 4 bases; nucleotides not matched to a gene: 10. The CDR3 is CASHLLGGSTGELFF. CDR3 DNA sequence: TGTGCCAGCCACTTGTTGGGGGGGAGCACCGGGGAGCTGTTTTTT.

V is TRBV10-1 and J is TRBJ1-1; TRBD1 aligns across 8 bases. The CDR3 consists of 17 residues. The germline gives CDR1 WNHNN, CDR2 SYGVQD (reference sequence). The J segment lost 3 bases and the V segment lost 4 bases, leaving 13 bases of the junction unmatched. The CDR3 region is CASSVPPTGGKYTEAFF. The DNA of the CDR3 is TGCGCCAGCAGTGTCCCTCCAACAGGGGGAAAGTACACTGAAGCTTTCTTT.

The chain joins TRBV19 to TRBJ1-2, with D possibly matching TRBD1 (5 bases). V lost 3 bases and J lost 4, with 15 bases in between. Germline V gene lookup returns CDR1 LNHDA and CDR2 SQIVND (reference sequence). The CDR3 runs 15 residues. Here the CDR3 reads CASSISVEQVYGYTF. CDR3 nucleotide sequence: TGTGCCAGTAGTATCTCAGTTGAACAGGTCTATGGCTACACCTTC.

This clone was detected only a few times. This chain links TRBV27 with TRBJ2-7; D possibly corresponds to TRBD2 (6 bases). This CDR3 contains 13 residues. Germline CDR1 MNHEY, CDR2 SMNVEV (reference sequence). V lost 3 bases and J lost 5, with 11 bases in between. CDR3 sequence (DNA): TGTGCCAGCAGTTTCGGGTCGGGGGACGAGCAGTACTTC. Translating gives CASSFGSGDEQYF.

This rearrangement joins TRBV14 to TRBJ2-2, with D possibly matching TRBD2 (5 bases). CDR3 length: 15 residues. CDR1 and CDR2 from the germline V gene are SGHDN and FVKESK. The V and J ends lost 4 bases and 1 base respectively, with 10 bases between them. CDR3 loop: CASSPFAGNTGELFF. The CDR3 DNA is TGTGCCAGCAGCCCTTTTGCGGGGAACACCGGGGAGCTGTTTTTT.

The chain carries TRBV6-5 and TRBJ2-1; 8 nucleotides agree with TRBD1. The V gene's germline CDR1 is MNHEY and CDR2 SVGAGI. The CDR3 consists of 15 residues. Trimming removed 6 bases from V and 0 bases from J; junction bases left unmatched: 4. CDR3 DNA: TGTGCCAGCAGCAATGACAGGGGCTCCTACAATGAGCAGTTCTTC. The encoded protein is CASSNDRGSYNEQFF.

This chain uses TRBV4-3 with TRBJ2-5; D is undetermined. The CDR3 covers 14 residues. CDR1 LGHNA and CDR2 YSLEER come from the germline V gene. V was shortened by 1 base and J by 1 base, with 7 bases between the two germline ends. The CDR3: CASSQALGQETQYF. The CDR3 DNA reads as TGCGCCAGCAGCCAAGCGCTAGGCCAAGAGACCCAGTACTTC.

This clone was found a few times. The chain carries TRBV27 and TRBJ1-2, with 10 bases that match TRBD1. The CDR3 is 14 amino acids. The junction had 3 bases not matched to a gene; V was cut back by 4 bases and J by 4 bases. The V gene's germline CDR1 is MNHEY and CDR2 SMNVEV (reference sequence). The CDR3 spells CASSWGQGFYGYTF. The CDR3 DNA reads TGTGCCAGCAGTTGGGGACAGGGGTTCTATGGCTACACCTTC.

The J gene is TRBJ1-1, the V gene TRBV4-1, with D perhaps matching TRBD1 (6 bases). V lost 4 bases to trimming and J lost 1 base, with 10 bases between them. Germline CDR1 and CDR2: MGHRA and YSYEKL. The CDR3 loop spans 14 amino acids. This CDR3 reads CASSPGQWNTEAFF. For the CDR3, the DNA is TGCGCCAGCAGCCCGGGACAATGGAACACTGAAGCTTTCTTT.

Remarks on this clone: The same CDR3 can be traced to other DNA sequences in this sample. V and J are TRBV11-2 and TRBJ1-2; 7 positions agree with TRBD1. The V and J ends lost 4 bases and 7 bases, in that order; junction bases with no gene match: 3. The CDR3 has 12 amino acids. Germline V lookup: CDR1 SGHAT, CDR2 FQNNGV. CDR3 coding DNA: TGTGCCAGCAGCTCCCACAGGGGTGGCTACACCTTC. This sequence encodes CASSSHRGGYTF.

DNA of the CDR3: TGCGCCAGCAGCTTTTACAGGCAGCCCCAGCATTTT. Its protein product is CASSFYRQPQHF. The J gene is TRBJ1-5, the V gene TRBV5-1; the D gene is possibly TRBD1 (5 bases). CDR1 is SGHRS, CDR2 YFSETQ, per germline. V was clipped by 2 bases and J by 7 bases, with 7 bases between them. CDR3 length: 12 residues.

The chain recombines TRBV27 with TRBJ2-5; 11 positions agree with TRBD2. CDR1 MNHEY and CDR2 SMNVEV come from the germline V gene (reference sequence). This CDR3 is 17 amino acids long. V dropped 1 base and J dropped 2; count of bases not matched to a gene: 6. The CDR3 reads CASSLWASGGSQETQYF. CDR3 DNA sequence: TGTGCCAGCAGTTTATGGGCTAGCGGGGGGTCTCAAGAGACCCAGTACTTC.

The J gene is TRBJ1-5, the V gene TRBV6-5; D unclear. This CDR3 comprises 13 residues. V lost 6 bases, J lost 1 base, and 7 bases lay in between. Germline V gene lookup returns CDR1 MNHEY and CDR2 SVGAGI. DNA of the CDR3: TGTGCCAGCAGCCCATCAAGCAATCAGCCCCAGCATTTT. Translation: CASSPSSNQPQHF.

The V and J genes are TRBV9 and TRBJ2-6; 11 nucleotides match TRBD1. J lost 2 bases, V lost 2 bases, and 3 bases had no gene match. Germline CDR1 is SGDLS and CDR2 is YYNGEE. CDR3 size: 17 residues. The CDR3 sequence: CASSVPGQGAGANVLTF. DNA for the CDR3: TGTGCCAGCAGCGTCCCGGGACAGGGGGCTGGGGCCAACGTCCTGACTTTC. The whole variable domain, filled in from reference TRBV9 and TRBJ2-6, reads DSGVTQTPKHLITATGQRVTLRCSPRSGDLSVYWYQQSLDQGLQFLIQYYNGEERAKGNILERFSAQQFPDLHSELNLSSLELGDSALYFCASSVPGQGAGANVLTFGAGSRLTVL.